What follows describes a single TCR beta chain. The sample originates from a study of T cell changes during pregnancy in multiple sclerosis. TCRdb's copy holds only in-frame clones and misses some; the assay was immunoSEQ multiplex PCR. The sample has over 55,000 clones, around nine tenths seen once; the top ten hold roughly 5%. Per the germline V gene, CDR1 is SGHDN and CDR2 is FVKESK. V was shortened by 0 bases and J by 5 bases, with 12 bases between the two germline ends. CDR3 length: 15 residues. Source material: peripheral blood from another person, used as feeder cells. V usage is TRBV14 and J usage is TRBJ2-3; D ambiguous. This TCR was sampled from a human donor whose cells served as feeder cells for cultures in a pregnancy study. CDR3 region: CASSQEGRQGDTQYF. CDR3 DNA: TGTGCCAGCAGCCAAGAGGGCCGCCAAGGAGATACGCAGTATTTT.